This T cell receptor beta chain was obtained from a study of neurological immune-mediated disorders. This clonotype was counted at least ten times. TCRdb processed the 5' RACE reads anew with MiXCR; each CDR3 protein has one entry. The table lists 95,000 to 150,000 distinct CDR3 sequences, more than 2.5% of them singletons, with roughly 1.3% in the top ten. The CDR3 totals 15 residues. Germline values: CDR1 DFQATT, CDR2 SNEGSKA (reference sequence). The V gene lost 1 base and the J gene lost 2 bases, with 11 bases spanning the gap. The chain has TRBV20-1 and TRBJ2-2; tentatively, D is TRBD1 (6 bases). The sample taken for sequencing was PBMCs. This receptor was taken from a woman between 25 and 40 years old with multiple sclerosis. The DNA of the CDR3 is TGCAGTGCTAGAGCCCGGGACACTAACACCGGGGAGCTGTTTTTT. It specifies CSARARDTNTGELFF.